A selection of T cell receptor beta chains follows, all from one sample in a study of blood T cell repertoires in COVID-19. This table comes from immunoSEQ multiplex PCR, and its TCRdb copy is limited to in-frame clones, with some not included. The sample has some 140,000 clones, about 73% seen once. The source material was peripheral blood. The receptor source for this set is a man older than 75 with acute or convalescent COVID-19. The CDR3 runs from the conserved cysteine through the conserved F or W. The D gene is left open where the match is weak. A row's size may be missing; if present it is once, few, many or a size class.

D: TRBD2
V: TRBV4-1
J: TRBJ2-3
size: .
DNA: TGCGCCAGCAGCCAAGAGGCGCTTCTAGCGGGACAGCGGGCGCAGTATTTT
CDR3: CASSQEALLAGQRAQYF

D: TRBD2
V: TRBV2
J: TRBJ2-5
size: .
DNA: TGTGCCAGCAGACCTCGACTGGGGCGGGGGTACCAAGAGACCCAGTACTTC
CDR3: CASRPRLGRGYQETQYF

D: .
V: TRBV4-3
J: TRBJ1-2
size: .
DNA: TGCGCCAGCTCTACAGGAAACTATGGCTACACCTTC
CDR3: CASSTGNYGYTF

D: .
V: TRBV7-2
J: TRBJ2-7
size: .
DNA: TGTGCCAGCAGCACCTCTGCTAGGTACGAGCAGTACTTC
CDR3: CASSTSARYEQYF

D: .
V: TRBV3-1/TRBV3-2
J: TRBJ1-6
size: few
DNA: TGTGCCAGCAGCCTTAAAACTACAGGGAATTCACCCCTCCACTTT
CDR3: CASSLKTTGNSPLHF

D: TRBD2
V: TRBV3-1/TRBV3-2
J: TRBJ2-1
size: few
DNA: TGTGCCACCCGTTCTTCGGGGGGGCGCTATGAGCAGTTCTTC
CDR3: CATRSSGGRYEQFF

D: .
V: TRBV6-5
J: TRBJ1-5
size: .
DNA: TGTGCCAGCAGCCGAGTAAGCAATCAGCCCCAGCATTTT
CDR3: CASSRVSNQPQHF

D: TRBD1
V: TRBV14
J: TRBJ2-5
size: .
DNA: TGTGCCAGCAGCCCGACAGGGGGCGATGGAGAGACCCAGTACTTC
CDR3: CASSPTGGDGETQYF

D: .
V: TRBV3-1/TRBV3-2
J: TRBJ2-1
size: few
DNA: TGTGCCAGCAGCCAAGATAATAGCAGGGGCGACTACAATGAGCAGTTCTTC
CDR3: CASSQDNSRGDYNEQFF

D: .
V: TRBV6-2/TRBV6-3
J: TRBJ1-2
size: .
DNA: TGTGCCAGCAGTTATAGTTATGGCTACACCTTC
CDR3: CASSYSYGYTF

D: TRBD1
V: TRBV11-3
J: TRBJ2-1
size: .
DNA: TGTGCCAGCAGCCCTGGACAGGGGGCCGATGAGCAGTTCTTC
CDR3: CASSPGQGADEQFF

D: TRBD2
V: TRBV10-3
J: TRBJ2-3
size: .
DNA: TGTGCCATTACGGGGACTAGCGGGACAGCTAGCACAGATACGCAGTATTTT
CDR3: CAITGTSGTASTDTQYF

D: .
V: TRBV19
J: TRBJ1-6
size: .
DNA: TGTGCCAGTAAGGCTCGGCAGCGAAATTCACCCCTCCACTTT
CDR3: CASKARQRNSPLHF

D: TRBD2
V: TRBV5-1
J: TRBJ2-5
size: .
DNA: TGCGCCAGCAGCTGGGCTGGCGCTAGCGGGGGGGCCGGGGAGACCCAGTACTTC
CDR3: CASSWAGASGGAGETQYF

D: .
V: TRBV27
J: TRBJ1-5
size: .
DNA: TGTGCCAGCAGTTTTGGAGGGGCTAGCAATCAGCCCCAGCATTTT
CDR3: CASSFGGASNQPQHF

D: .
V: TRBV5-6
J: TRBJ2-2
size: .
DNA: TGTGCCAGCAGCTTGGATGGCAGGAACACCGGGGAGCTGTTTTTT
CDR3: CASSLDGRNTGELFF

D: TRBD1
V: TRBV7-2
J: TRBJ1-2
size: few
DNA: TGTGCCAGCAGCCGGGACAGTGACCTGGGTAACTATGGCTACACCTTC
CDR3: CASSRDSDLGNYGYTF

D: .
V: TRBV5-1
J: TRBJ1-2
size: .
DNA: TGCGCCAGCAGCTTGCCGAACGGAGCTAACTATGGCTACACCTTC
CDR3: CASSLPNGANYGYTF

D: TRBD1
V: TRBV19
J: TRBJ1-5
size: .
DNA: TGTGCCAGTAGTATGGGACAGGTCAATCAGCCCCAGCATTTT
CDR3: CASSMGQVNQPQHF

D: TRBD2
V: TRBV19
J: TRBJ2-3
size: .
DNA: TGTGCCAGTAGCCGCACTAGCGGGGGAGCCTCGCCGGATACGCAGTATTTT
CDR3: CASSRTSGGASPDTQYF

D: .
V: TRBV4-2
J: TRBJ2-1
size: .
DNA: TGTGCCAGCAGCCAAGCTTTTGGTGCAAGATTGGGGGGTTACTCCTACAATGAGCAGTTCTTC
CDR3: CASSQAFGARLGGYSYNEQFF

D: TRBD2
V: TRBV4-1
J: TRBJ2-3
size: few
DNA: TGCGCCAGCAGCTTGACAGGACTAGCGGGCACAGATACGCAGTATTTT
CDR3: CASSLTGLAGTDTQYF

D: .
V: TRBV18
J: TRBJ1-1
size: .
DNA: TGTGCCAGCTCACCAATTGTTCAAGGGGCAACTCAAAACACTGAAGCTTTCTTT
CDR3: CASSPIVQGATQNTEAFF

D: .
V: TRBV7-9
J: TRBJ2-7
size: .
DNA: TGTGCCAGCAGCCAGGGGGGAGGGCAGTACTTC
CDR3: CASSQGGGQYF

D: TRBD1
V: TRBV19
J: TRBJ1-5
size: .
DNA: TGTGCCAGTAAGGACAGGGTCAATCAGCCCCAGCATTTT
CDR3: CASKDRVNQPQHF

D: TRBD1
V: TRBV7-2
J: TRBJ1-6
size: .
DNA: TGTGCCAGCAGCTTGGGACAGCCGCGGAGCTCCTATAATTCACCCCTCCACTTT
CDR3: CASSLGQPRSSYNSPLHF

D: .
V: TRBV2
J: TRBJ2-3
size: .
DNA: TGTGCCAGCAGTGAATGGGGAGGGGGGGCTAGCACAGATACGCAGTATTTT
CDR3: CASSEWGGGASTDTQYF

D: .
V: TRBV28
J: TRBJ2-4
size: once
DNA: TGTGCCAGCAGTCAGCCAGGGGTGGGAAACATTCAGTACTTC
CDR3: CASSQPGVGNIQYF

D: .
V: TRBV7-9
J: TRBJ1-5
size: many
DNA: TGTGCCAGCAGTTGGGGGGACAATCAGCCCCAGCATTTT
CDR3: CASSWGDNQPQHF

D: .
V: TRBV6-1
J: TRBJ1-1
size: .
DNA: TGTGCCAGCAGTGAAACCCTACAGGGTGAAGCTTTCTTT
CDR3: CASSETLQGEAFF

D: .
V: TRBV24-1
J: TRBJ1-5
size: few
DNA: TGTGCCACCAGTGACCCCGGAGGGGGGGGGAATCAGCCCCAGCATTTT
CDR3: CATSDPGGGGNQPQHF

D: TRBD1
V: TRBV6-6
J: TRBJ2-5
size: .
DNA: TGTGCCAGCAGTTCCCGGGACAGGGTTCTAAGAGAGACCCAGTACTTC
CDR3: CASSSRDRVLRETQYF

D: .
V: TRBV6-1
J: TRBJ1-3
size: .
DNA: TGTGCCAGCAGTTTATCCTCTGGAAACACCATATATTTT
CDR3: CASSLSSGNTIYF

D: .
V: TRBV6-5
J: TRBJ1-2
size: .
DNA: TGTGCCAGCAGCCGAATTGAAGCCTTCTATGGCTACACCTTC
CDR3: CASSRIEAFYGYTF

D: .
V: TRBV21-1
J: TRBJ2-2
size: few
DNA: TGTGCCAGCAGCAAAGACCTCCAGCCCCTGACAGGGCGGGGAGGCACCGGGGAGCTGTTTTTT
CDR3: CASSKDLQPLTGRGGTGELFF

D: .
V: TRBV7-2
J: TRBJ2-5
size: .
DNA: TGTGCCAGCAGCTTAGGGGGGCGGGAGACCCAGTACTTC
CDR3: CASSLGGRETQYF

D: .
V: TRBV6-1
J: TRBJ2-1
size: once
DNA: TGTGCCAGCAGCCCAAGGAGGGGGGGCAATGAGCAGTTCTTC
CDR3: CASSPRRGGNEQFF

D: TRBD1
V: TRBV5-1
J: TRBJ1-6
size: few
DNA: TGCGCCAGCAGCTTGGGGGACAGGGGGAATTCACCCCTCCACTTT
CDR3: CASSLGDRGNSPLHF

D: TRBD2
V: TRBV7-9
J: TRBJ2-1
size: .
DNA: TGTGCCAGCAGTCTTAGCGGGGGGGCATGGAATGAGCAGTTCTTC
CDR3: CASSLSGGAWNEQFF

D: .
V: TRBV5-4
J: TRBJ2-1
size: .
DNA: TGTGCCAGCAGCTTGGGAGGGTTGCAGGCCTACAATGAGCAGTTCTTC
CDR3: CASSLGGLQAYNEQFF

D: TRBD1
V: TRBV28
J: TRBJ1-1
size: .
DNA: TGTGCCAGCGCCCCAATGAGGGACAGTGAAGCTTTCTTT
CDR3: CASAPMRDSEAFF

D: TRBD1
V: TRBV7-8
J: TRBJ2-5
size: .
DNA: TGTGCCAGCATCTCCGGGACAGGGCAGGCCCTGAGTCAAGAGACCCAGTACTTC
CDR3: CASISGTGQALSQETQYF

D: TRBD1
V: TRBV19
J: TRBJ1-5
size: .
DNA: TGTGCCAGTACCATTACAGGGGTCCAGCCCCAGCATTTT
CDR3: CASTITGVQPQHF

D: .
V: TRBV28
J: TRBJ1-2
size: .
DNA: TGTGCCAGCAGTCTCCGCGGGGGGAACTATGGCTACACCTTC
CDR3: CASSLRGGNYGYTF

D: .
V: TRBV7-3
J: TRBJ1-1
size: .
DNA: TGTGCCAGCAGCTTAACGTTCAGGGATGAAGCTTTCTTT
CDR3: CASSLTFRDEAFF

D: TRBD2
V: TRBV7-2
J: TRBJ2-5
size: .
DNA: TGTGCCAGCAGCACAACAATGGGGCTAGCGGGGACACAAGAGACCCAGTACTTC
CDR3: CASSTTMGLAGTQETQYF

D: .
V: TRBV10-3
J: TRBJ2-3
size: .
DNA: TGTGCCATCAGTGAGGCTGTGGGGGCCAGCACAGATACGCAGTATTTT
CDR3: CAISEAVGASTDTQYF